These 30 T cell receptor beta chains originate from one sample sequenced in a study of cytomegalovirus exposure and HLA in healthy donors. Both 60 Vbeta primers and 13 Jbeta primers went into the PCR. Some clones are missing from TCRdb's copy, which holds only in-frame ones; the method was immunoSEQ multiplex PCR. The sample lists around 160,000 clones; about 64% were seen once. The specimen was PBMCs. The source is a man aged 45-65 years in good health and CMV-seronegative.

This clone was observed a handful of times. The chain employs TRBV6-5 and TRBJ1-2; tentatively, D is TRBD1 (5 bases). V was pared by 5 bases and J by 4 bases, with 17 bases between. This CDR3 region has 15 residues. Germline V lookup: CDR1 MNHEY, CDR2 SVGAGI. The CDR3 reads CASSLAGGVGYGYTF. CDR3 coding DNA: TGTGCCAGCAGTCTCGCGGGAGGGGTCGGCTATGGCTACACCTTC.

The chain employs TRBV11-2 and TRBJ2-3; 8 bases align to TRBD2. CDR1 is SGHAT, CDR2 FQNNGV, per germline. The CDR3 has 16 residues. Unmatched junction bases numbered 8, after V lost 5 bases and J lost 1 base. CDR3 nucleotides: TGTGCCAGCAGCGGGCGGGAGGCGCCGGGCACAGATACGCAGTATTTT. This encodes CASSGREAPGTDTQYF.

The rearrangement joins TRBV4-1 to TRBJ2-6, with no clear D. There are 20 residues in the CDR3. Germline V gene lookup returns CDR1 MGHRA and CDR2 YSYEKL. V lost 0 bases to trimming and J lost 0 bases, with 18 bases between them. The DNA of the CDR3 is TGCGCCAGCAGCCAAGAGCGGCTCCCTGCGACCCACTCTGGGGCCAACGTCCTGACTTTC. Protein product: CASSQERLPATHSGANVLTF.

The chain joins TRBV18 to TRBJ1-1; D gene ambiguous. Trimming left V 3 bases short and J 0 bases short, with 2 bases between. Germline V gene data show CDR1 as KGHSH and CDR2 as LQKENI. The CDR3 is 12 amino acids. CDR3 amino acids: CASSPMNTEAFF. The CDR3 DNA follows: TGTGCCAGCTCACCTATGAACACTGAAGCTTTCTTT.

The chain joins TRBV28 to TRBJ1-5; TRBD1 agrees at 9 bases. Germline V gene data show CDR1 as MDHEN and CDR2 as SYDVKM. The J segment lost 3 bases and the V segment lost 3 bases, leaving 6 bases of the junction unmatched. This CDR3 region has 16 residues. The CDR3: CASSFLGTGNNQPQHF. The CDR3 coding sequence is TGTGCCAGCAGTTTTCTCGGGACAGGGAACAATCAGCCCCAGCATTTT.

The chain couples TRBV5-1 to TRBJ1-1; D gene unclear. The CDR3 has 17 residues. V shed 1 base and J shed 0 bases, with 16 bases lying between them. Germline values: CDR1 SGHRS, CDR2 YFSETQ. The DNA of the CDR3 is TGCGCCAGCAGCTTGTTCTTGAGGGCCAGGCTGAACACTGAAGCTTTCTTT. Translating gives CASSLFLRARLNTEAFF.

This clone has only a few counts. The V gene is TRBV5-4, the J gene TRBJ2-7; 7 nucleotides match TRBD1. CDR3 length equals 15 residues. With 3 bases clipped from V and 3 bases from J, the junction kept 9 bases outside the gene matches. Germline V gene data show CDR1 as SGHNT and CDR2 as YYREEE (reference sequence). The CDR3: CASSSARQGNYEQYF. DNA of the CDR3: TGTGCCAGCAGCTCTGCGAGACAGGGCAACTACGAGCAGTACTTC.

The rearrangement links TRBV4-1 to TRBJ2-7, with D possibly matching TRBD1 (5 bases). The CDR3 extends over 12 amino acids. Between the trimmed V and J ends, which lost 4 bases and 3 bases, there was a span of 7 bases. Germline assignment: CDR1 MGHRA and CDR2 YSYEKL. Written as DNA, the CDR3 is TGCGCCAGCAGCCCAGACAGCTACGAGCAGTACTTC. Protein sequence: CASSPDSYEQYF.

This CDR3 is CASSYGRGRAGELFF. The CDR3, as DNA: TGTGCCAGCAGTTACGGCAGGGGAAGAGCCGGGGAGCTGTTTTTT. The gene calls are TRBV2 and TRBJ2-2; possible D gene TRBD1, 6 bases. The ends were cut back, 5 bases at V and 6 bases at J, with 16 bases in the middle. The CDR3 runs to 15 residues. Germline CDR1 SNHLY, CDR2 FYNNEI.

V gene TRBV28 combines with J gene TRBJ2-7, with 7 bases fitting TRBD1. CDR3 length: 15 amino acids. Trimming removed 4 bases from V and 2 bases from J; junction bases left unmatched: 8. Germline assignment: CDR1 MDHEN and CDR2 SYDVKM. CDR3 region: CASSYPQGLTYEQYF. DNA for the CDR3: TGTGCCAGCAGTTACCCACAGGGGCTCACCTACGAGCAGTACTTC.

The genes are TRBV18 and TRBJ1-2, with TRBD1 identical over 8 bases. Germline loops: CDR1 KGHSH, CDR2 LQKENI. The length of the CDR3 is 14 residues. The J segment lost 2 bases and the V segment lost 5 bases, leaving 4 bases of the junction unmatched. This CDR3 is CASSTGQGNYGYTF. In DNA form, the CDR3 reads TGTGCCAGCTCAACCGGACAGGGAAACTATGGCTACACCTTC.

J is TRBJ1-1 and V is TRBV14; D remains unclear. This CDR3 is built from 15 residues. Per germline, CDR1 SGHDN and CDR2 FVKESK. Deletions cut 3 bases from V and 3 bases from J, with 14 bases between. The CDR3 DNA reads TGTGCCAGCAGCCACACTGGACTTAGGGACACTGAAGCTTTCTTT. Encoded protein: CASSHTGLRDTEAFF. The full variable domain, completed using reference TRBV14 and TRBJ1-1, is EAGVTQFPSHSVIEKGQTVTLRCDPISGHDNLYWYRRVMGKEIKFLLHFVKESKQDESGMPNNRFLAERTGGTYSTLKVQPAELEDSGVYFCASSHTGLRDTEAFFGQGTRLTVV.

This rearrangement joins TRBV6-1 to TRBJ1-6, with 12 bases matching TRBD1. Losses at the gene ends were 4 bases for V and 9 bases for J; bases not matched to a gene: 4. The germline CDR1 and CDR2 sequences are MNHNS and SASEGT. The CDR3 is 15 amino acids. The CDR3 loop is CASSGGQGASSPLHF. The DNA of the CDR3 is TGTGCCAGCAGTGGGGGACAGGGGGCGAGTTCACCCCTCCACTTT.

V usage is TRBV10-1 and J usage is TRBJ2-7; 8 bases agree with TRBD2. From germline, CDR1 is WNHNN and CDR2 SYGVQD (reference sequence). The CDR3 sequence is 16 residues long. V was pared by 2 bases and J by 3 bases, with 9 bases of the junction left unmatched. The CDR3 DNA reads TGCGCCAGCAGTGAGGGCAGCGGGAGAAGGGGCTACGAGCAGTACTTC. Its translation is CASSEGSGRRGYEQYF.

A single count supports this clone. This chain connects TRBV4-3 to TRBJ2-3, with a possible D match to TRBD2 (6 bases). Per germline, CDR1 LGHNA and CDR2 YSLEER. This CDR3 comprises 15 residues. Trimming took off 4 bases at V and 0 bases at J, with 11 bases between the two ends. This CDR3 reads CASSPSGTSTDTQYF. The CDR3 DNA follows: TGCGCCAGCAGCCCCTCCGGGACTAGCACAGATACGCAGTATTTT.

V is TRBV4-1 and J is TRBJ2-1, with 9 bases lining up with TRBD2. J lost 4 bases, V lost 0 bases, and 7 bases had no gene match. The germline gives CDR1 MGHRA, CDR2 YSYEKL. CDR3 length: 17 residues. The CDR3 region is CASSQDPGTSPYNEQFF. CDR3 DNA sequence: TGCGCCAGCAGCCAAGACCCTGGGACTAGCCCTTACAATGAGCAGTTCTTC.

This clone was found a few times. The CDR3, as DNA: TGCGCCAGCACCGCCAGCGGGGACGCCGGGGAGCTGTTTTTT. Protein sequence: CASTASGDAGELFF. The genes are TRBV5-1 and TRBJ2-2; 7 bases are a match to TRBD2. Germline V gives CDR1 SGHRS, CDR2 YFSETQ. This CDR3 spans 14 amino acids. Unmatched junction bases numbered 8, after V lost 6 bases and J lost 6 bases.

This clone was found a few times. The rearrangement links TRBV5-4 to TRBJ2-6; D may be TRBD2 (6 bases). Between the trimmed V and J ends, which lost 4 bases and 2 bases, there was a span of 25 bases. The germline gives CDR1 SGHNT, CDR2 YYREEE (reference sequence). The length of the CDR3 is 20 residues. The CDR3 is CASSTLPGVHRDPGANVLTF. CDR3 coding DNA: TGTGCCAGCAGCACCCTACCGGGGGTGCACCGAGACCCTGGGGCCAACGTCCTGACTTTC.

The CDR3 region is CASSQRRPETDNYGYTF. The CDR3 nucleotides are TGTGCCAGCTCCCAACGGCGCCCCGAGACAGACAACTATGGCTACACCTTC. The chain joins TRBV18 to TRBJ1-2; tentatively, D is TRBD1 (5 bases). This CDR3 has 17 residues. The germline CDR1 and CDR2 sequences are KGHSH and LQKENI. Trimming shortened V by 6 bases and J by 2 bases, and 22 bases separated the two germline ends.

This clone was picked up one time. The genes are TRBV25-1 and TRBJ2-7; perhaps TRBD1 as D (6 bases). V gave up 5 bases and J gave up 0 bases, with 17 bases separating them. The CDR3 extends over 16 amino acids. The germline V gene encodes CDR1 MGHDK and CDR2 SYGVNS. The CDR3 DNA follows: TGTGCCAGCAGTTTCCCAATAGGACAGAGCTCCTACGAGCAGTACTTC. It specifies CASSFPIGQSSYEQYF.

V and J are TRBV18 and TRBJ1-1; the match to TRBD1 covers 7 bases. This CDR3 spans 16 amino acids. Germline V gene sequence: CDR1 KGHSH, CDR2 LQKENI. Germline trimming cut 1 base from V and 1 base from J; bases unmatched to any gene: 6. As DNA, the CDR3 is TGTGCCAGCTCACCACTTCAGACAGGGACGAACACTGAAGCTTTCTTT. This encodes CASSPLQTGTNTEAFF.

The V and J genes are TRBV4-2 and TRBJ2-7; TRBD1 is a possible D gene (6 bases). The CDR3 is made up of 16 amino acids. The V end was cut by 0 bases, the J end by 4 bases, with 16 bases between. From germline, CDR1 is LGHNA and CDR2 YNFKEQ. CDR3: CASSQDLAGERYEQYF. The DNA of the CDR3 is TGTGCCAGCAGCCAAGATTTGGCAGGGGAAAGGTACGAGCAGTACTTC.

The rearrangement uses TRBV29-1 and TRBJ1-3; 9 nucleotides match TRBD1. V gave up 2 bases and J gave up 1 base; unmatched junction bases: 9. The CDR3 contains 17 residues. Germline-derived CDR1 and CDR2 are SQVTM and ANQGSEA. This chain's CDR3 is CSVEIPFGTGSGNTIYF. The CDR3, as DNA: TGCAGCGTTGAAATCCCCTTCGGGACAGGGTCTGGAAACACCATATATTTT. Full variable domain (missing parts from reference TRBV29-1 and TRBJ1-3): SAVISQKPSRDICQRGTSLTIQCQVDSQVTMMFWYRQQPGQSLTLIATANQGSEATYESGFVIDKFPISRPNLTFSTLTVSNMSPEDSSIYLCSVEIPFGTGSGNTIYFGEGSWLTVV.

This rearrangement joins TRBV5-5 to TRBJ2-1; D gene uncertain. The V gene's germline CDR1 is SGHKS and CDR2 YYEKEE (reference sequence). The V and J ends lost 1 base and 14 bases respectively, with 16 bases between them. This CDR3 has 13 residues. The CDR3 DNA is TGTGCCAGCAGCTTGATGGCCACACCCCGCAAGTTCTTC. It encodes CASSLMATPRKFF.

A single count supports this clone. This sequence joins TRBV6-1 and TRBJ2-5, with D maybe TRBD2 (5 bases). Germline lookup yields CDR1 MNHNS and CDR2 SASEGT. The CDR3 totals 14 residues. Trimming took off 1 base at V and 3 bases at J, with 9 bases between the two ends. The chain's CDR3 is CASSEDGVKETQYF. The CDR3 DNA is TGTGCCAGCAGTGAAGACGGGGTAAAAGAGACCCAGTACTTC.

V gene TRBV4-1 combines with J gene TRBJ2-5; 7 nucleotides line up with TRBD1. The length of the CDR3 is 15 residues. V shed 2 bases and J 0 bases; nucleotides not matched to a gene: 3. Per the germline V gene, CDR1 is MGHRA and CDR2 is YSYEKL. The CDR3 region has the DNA TGCGCCAGCAGCCAACCCGACAGGGACCAAGAGACCCAGTACTTC. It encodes CASSQPDRDQETQYF.

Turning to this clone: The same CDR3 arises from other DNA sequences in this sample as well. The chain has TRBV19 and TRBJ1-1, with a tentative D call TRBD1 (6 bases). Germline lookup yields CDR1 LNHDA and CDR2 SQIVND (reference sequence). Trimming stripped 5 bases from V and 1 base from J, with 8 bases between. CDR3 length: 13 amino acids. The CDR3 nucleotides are TGTGCCAGTAGTCGGACAGCGAACACTGAAGCTTTCTTT. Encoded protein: CASSRTANTEAFF.

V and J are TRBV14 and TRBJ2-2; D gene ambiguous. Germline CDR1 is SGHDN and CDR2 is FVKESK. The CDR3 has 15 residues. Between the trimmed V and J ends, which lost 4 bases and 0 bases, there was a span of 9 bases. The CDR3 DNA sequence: TGTGCCAGCAGCCTACAGAGATCGAACACCGGGGAGCTGTTTTTT. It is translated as CASSLQRSNTGELFF.

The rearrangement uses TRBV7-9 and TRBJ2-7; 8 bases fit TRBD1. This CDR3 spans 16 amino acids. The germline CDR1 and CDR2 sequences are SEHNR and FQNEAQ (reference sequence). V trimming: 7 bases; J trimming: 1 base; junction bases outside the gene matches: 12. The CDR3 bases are TGTGCCAGCATCAAGTCCGGGACAGGTAATTCCTACGAGCAGTACTTC. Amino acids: CASIKSGTGNSYEQYF.

CDR3 protein: CASRGLGQQETQYF. DNA for the CDR3: TGTGCCAGCAGGGGGCTGGGACAGCAAGAGACCCAGTACTTC. The V call is TRBV5-6, the J call TRBJ2-5, with 7 bases matching TRBD1. CDR3 size: 14 residues. Trimming removed 5 bases from V and 2 bases from J; junction bases left unmatched: 6. The V gene's germline CDR1 is SGHDT and CDR2 YYEEEE.